Presented here are 31 T cell receptor beta chains from one specimen sequenced in a study of OX40 agonist ivuxolimab in advanced cancers. Using immunoSEQ multiplex PCR, the repertoire was profiled, and TCRdb retains in-frame clones only, with some absent. Of some 11,000 clones in the sample, 70% to 75% were seen once. The specimen was CD4+ or CD8+ T cells sorted from blood, collected in a trial of the OX40 agonist ivuxolimab. The source is an adult with an advanced solid tumor such as melanoma, head and neck, liver or kidney cancer.

The chain employs TRBV4-1 and TRBJ2-3, with TRBD1 matching 7 bases. CDR3 length: 14 residues. Looked up from germline, CDR1 is MGHRA and CDR2 is YSYEKL. With 4 bases clipped from V and 2 bases from J, the junction kept 3 bases outside the gene matches. The CDR3 is CASSPGQNTDTQYF. The CDR3 DNA sequence: TGCGCCAGCAGCCCGGGACAGAACACAGATACGCAGTATTTT.

The rearrangement joins TRBV9 to TRBJ1-2; D is perhaps TRBD1 (5 bases). Between the trimmed V and J ends, which lost 3 bases and 2 bases, there was a span of 8 bases. CDR3 size: 13 residues. Germline CDR1 SGDLS, CDR2 YYNGEE. CDR3 coding DNA: TGTGCCAGCAGCGAGACAGTAAACTATGGCTACACCTTC. Translating gives CASSETVNYGYTF.

The rearrangement uses TRBV6-1 and TRBJ2-7; D is perhaps TRBD1 (5 bases). CDR3 length: 14 residues. The V end lost 5 bases, the J end lost 2 bases, and 13 bases lay between the germline ends. Germline lookup yields CDR1 MNHNS and CDR2 SASEGT. The DNA for the CDR3 is TGTGCCAGCAGTCCCCGGTTAGGGGCCTACGAGCAGTACTTC. This gives the protein CASSPRLGAYEQYF.

The rearrangement links TRBV10-2 to TRBJ2-5; 7 bases align to TRBD1. The CDR3 is 14 amino acids. Germline V lookup: CDR1 WSHSY, CDR2 SAAADI. V trimming: 8 bases; J trimming: 5 bases; junction bases outside the gene matches: 11. The CDR3 region has the DNA TGCGCCAGCGGTCGGCCGGGACAGCTGGAGACCCAGTACTTC. Translated, it gives CASGRPGQLETQYF.

This clone has a handful of counts. J is TRBJ2-1 and V is TRBV4-1; 10 bases are shared with TRBD2. V was clipped by 0 bases and J by 2 bases; unmatched bases: 10. This CDR3 region has 19 residues. Germline V gives CDR1 MGHRA, CDR2 YSYEKL. The DNA for the CDR3 is TGCGCCAGCAGCCAAGAAGGGACTAGCGCTAGTCTAGCCTACAATGAGCAGTTCTTC. Its protein is CASSQEGTSASLAYNEQFF.

The chain has TRBV7-8 and TRBJ1-5; no firm D call. Trimming stripped 0 bases from V and 2 bases from J, with 5 bases between. Germline CDR1 SGHVS, CDR2 FQNEAQ. The length of the CDR3 is 14 residues. The CDR3 sequence is CASSLALGNQPQHF. As DNA, the CDR3 is TGTGCCAGCAGCTTAGCGCTGGGCAATCAGCCCCAGCATTTT.

This chain uses TRBV19 with TRBJ2-5, with 10 bases that match TRBD1. CDR1 and CDR2 (germline): LNHDA, SQIVND (reference sequence). The CDR3 length is 17 residues. V gave up 9 bases and J gave up 3 bases; unmatched junction bases: 16. CDR3 amino acids: CAREGRMPGTGEETQYF. CDR3 coding DNA: TGTGCCAGAGAAGGAAGGATGCCCGGGACAGGGGAAGAGACCCAGTACTTC.

This rearrangement joins TRBV27 to TRBJ1-2; the D gene is possibly TRBD1 (6 bases). Germline CDR1 is MNHEY and CDR2 is SMNVEV (reference sequence). This CDR3 is 16 amino acids long. V was clipped by 5 bases and J by 4 bases, with 20 bases between them. CDR3: CASSQGLTGTIYGYTF. CDR3 nucleotides: TGTGCCAGCAGTCAGGGCCTTACAGGGACGATCTATGGCTACACCTTC.

This clone has more than one count but fewer than ten. The chain combines TRBV4-3 with TRBJ2-3; 14 bases are shared with TRBD2. Germline V CDR1 and CDR2: LGHNA, YSLEER. The CDR3 spans 18 residues. The V segment lost 0 bases and the J segment 3 bases; nucleotides outside the gene matches: 5. CDR3 region: CASSQERGTSGGTDTQYF. The CDR3 DNA reads TGCGCCAGCAGCCAAGAAAGGGGGACTAGCGGGGGAACAGATACGCAGTATTTT.

This clone was observed a single time. This chain uses TRBV15 with TRBJ2-1; D not certain. With 3 bases removed from V and 8 bases from J, the gap between germline ends came to 5 bases. The CDR3 runs 11 residues. CDR1 is LNHNV, CDR2 YYDKDF, per germline (reference sequence). The CDR3: CATSSDHEQFF. The CDR3 DNA reads as TGTGCCACCAGCAGCGATCATGAGCAGTTCTTC.

The chain has TRBV29-1 and TRBJ2-7; a possible D gene is TRBD1 (6 bases). This CDR3 region has 13 residues. V was shortened by 3 bases and J by 2 bases, with 11 bases between the two germline ends. Looked up from germline, CDR1 is SQVTM and CDR2 is ANQGSEA. The CDR3 DNA is TGCAGCGTTGAGTGGCAGGGGACCTACGAGCAGTACTTC. Amino acid sequence: CSVEWQGTYEQYF.

The gene calls are TRBV28 and TRBJ2-7; D uncertain. The CDR3 is 13 amino acids. The germline gives CDR1 MDHEN, CDR2 SYDVKM. V was shortened by 3 bases and J by 3 bases, with 9 bases between the two germline ends. In DNA form, the CDR3 reads TGTGCCAGCAGTTTCGGGCAGAACTACGAGCAGTACTTC. Encoded protein: CASSFGQNYEQYF.

V is TRBV6-1 and J is TRBJ2-7, with D possibly called TRBD1 or TRBD2 (5 bases each). Germline values: CDR1 MNHNS, CDR2 SASEGT. Trimming cost V 1 base and J 2 bases, with 12 bases left between them. The CDR3 length is 15 residues. CDR3: CASSEGGGPAYEQYF. In DNA, the CDR3 is TGTGCCAGCAGTGAAGGGGGCGGGCCCGCCTACGAGCAGTACTTC.

V is TRBV29-1 and J is TRBJ2-5, with D perhaps matching TRBD1 (6 bases). The V gene's germline CDR1 is SQVTM and CDR2 ANQGSEA. The CDR3 contains 15 residues. The V end lost 1 base, the J end lost 1 base, and 13 bases lay between the germline ends. The CDR3 coding sequence is TGCAGCGTTGAAGGCATGGGGGCCCGCCAAGAGACCCAGTACTTC. Its protein product is CSVEGMGARQETQYF.

The V gene is TRBV5-4, the J gene TRBJ2-1; 8 nucleotides line up with TRBD2. The CDR3 is made up of 17 amino acids. V shed 4 bases, J shed 3 bases, and the junction held 12 bases outside the gene matches. Per the germline V gene, CDR1 is SGHNT and CDR2 is YYREEE (reference sequence). For the CDR3, the DNA is TGTGCCAGCAGCCTAACCCTGGGAGCGGGAGACTACAATGAGCAGTTCTTC. This encodes CASSLTLGAGDYNEQFF.

This sequence joins TRBV28 and TRBJ1-2, with D possibly TRBD1 on 5 matching bases. Trimming cost V 7 bases and J 6 bases, with 18 bases left between them. The CDR3 has 14 amino acids. In germline, CDR1 is MDHEN, CDR2 SYDVKM. The CDR3 spells CASTVIEGEDGYTF. The CDR3 DNA is TGTGCCAGCACCGTCATTGAAGGGGAGGATGGCTACACCTTC.

V is TRBV6-1 and J is TRBJ2-1; tentative D call: TRBD1 (5 bases). Germline V gives CDR1 MNHNS, CDR2 SASEGT. CDR3 length equals 15 residues. V was trimmed by 3 bases and J by 0 bases, leaving 9 bases between them. The CDR3 bases are TGTGCCAGCAGTGACGACAGATCCTCCTACAATGAGCAGTTCTTC. The encoded protein is CASSDDRSSYNEQFF.

The count of this clone is one. This chain links TRBV13 with TRBJ2-5; D is perhaps TRBD2 (6 bases). V lost 4 bases and J 2 bases, leaving 11 bases between the germline ends. The germline V gene has CDR1 PRHDT and CDR2 FYEKMQ (reference sequence). The CDR3 consists of 14 residues. CDR3 sequence (DNA): TGTGCCAGCAGCTCCAGGGAGGTTCAAGAGACCCAGTACTTC. This encodes CASSSREVQETQYF. Full variable domain (rest looked up from reference TRBV13 and TRBJ2-5): AAGVIQSPRHLIKEKRETATLKCYPIPRHDTVYWYQQGPGQDPQFLISFYEKMQSDKGSIPDRFSAQQFSDYHSELNMSSLELGDSALYFCASSSREVQETQYFGPGTRLLVL.

V usage is TRBV4-3 and J usage is TRBJ2-7, with 7 bases lining up with TRBD1. The CDR3 runs 15 residues. Germline loops: CDR1 LGHNA, CDR2 YSLEER. The trim removed 6 bases at V and 2 bases at J, leaving 10 bases unmatched. The CDR3 nucleotides are TGCGCCAGCAGTCCTTATCGGGACAGCCCCTACGAGCAGTACTTC. Translating it yields CASSPYRDSPYEQYF.

The genes are TRBV7-2 and TRBJ1-3; weak D call: TRBD1 (6 bases). Germline V gene data show CDR1 as SGHTA and CDR2 as FQGNSA. The V and J ends lost 3 bases and 4 bases respectively, with 10 bases between them. The CDR3 covers 14 residues. CDR3 sequence (DNA): TGTGCCAGCAGCTTGTCAGGGGTAGGAAACACCATATATTTT. Its protein product is CASSLSGVGNTIYF.

The CDR3: CASAPQGANEQYF. For the CDR3, the DNA is TGTGCCAGCGCACCCCAGGGGGCAAACGAGCAGTACTTC. The rearrangement joins TRBV6-1 to TRBJ2-7, with 8 nucleotides matching TRBD1. V was pared by 8 bases and J by 5 bases, with 8 bases of the junction left unmatched. CDR3 length equals 13 residues. Germline V CDR1 and CDR2: MNHNS, SASEGT.

This chain joins TRBV28 and TRBJ2-7; perhaps TRBD1 as D (6 bases). The V gene's germline CDR1 is MDHEN and CDR2 SYDVKM. The CDR3 is 14 residues long. The V end was cut by 2 bases, the J end by 0 bases, with 8 bases between. The CDR3 spells CASSLMDSSYEQYF. CDR3 in DNA: TGTGCCAGCAGTTTAATGGACAGCTCCTACGAGCAGTACTTC. Full variable domain (missing parts from reference TRBV28 and TRBJ2-7): DVKVTQSSRYLVKRTGEKVFLECVQDMDHENMFWYRQDPGLGLRLIYFSYDVKMKEKGDIPEGYSVSREKKERFSLILESASTNQTSMYLCASSLMDSSYEQYFGPGTRLTVT.

The V gene is TRBV13, the J gene TRBJ2-1; 9 nucleotides agree with TRBD1. V lost 4 bases to trimming and J lost 2 bases; unmatched junction nucleotides: 6. The CDR3 extends over 16 amino acids. Per germline, CDR1 PRHDT and CDR2 FYEKMQ (reference sequence). The CDR3 is CASSSTGGPAYNEQFF. The DNA for the CDR3 is TGTGCCAGCAGCTCGACAGGGGGACCCGCCTACAATGAGCAGTTCTTC.

This chain uses TRBV28 with TRBJ2-2; D tentatively fits TRBD1 or TRBD2 (5 bases each). This CDR3 is built from 13 residues. Germline loops: CDR1 MDHEN, CDR2 SYDVKM. V was trimmed by 7 bases and J by 6 bases, leaving 12 bases between them. This CDR3 is CASNLGGSGELFF. The CDR3 DNA is TGTGCCAGCAATCTTGGGGGTTCCGGGGAGCTGTTTTTT.

The rearrangement uses TRBV5-6 and TRBJ2-3; D is unclear. This CDR3 has 11 residues. Germline lookup yields CDR1 SGHDT and CDR2 YYEEEE. Trimming removed 0 bases at V and 5 bases at J, with 1 base between. CDR3 bases: TGTGCCAGCAGCTTGGAAGATACGCAGTATTTT. It translates to CASSLEDTQYF. Together with reference TRBV5-6 and TRBJ2-3, the CDR3 gives the full variable domain: DAGVTQSPTHLIKTRGQQVTLRCSPKSGHDTVSWYQQALGQGPQFIFQYYEEEERQRGNFPDRFSGHQFPNYSSELNVNALLLGDSALYLCASSLEDTQYFGPGTRLTVL.

The CDR3, as DNA: TGTGCCAGCAGTGGAGCCGGGACAGGGCTAACCGGGGAGCTGTTTTTT. The encoded protein is CASSGAGTGLTGELFF. The chain couples TRBV28 to TRBJ2-2, with TRBD1 identical over 9 bases. Germline-derived CDR1 and CDR2 are MDHEN and SYDVKM. CDR3 size: 16 residues. Trimming at V came to 5 bases and at J to 5 bases, leaving 9 bases not matched to a gene.

The rearrangement links TRBV29-1 to TRBJ1-3, with D unclear. Trimming stripped 3 bases from V and 0 bases from J, with 6 bases between. The CDR3 spans 13 residues. Germline V gene lookup returns CDR1 SQVTM and CDR2 ANQGSEA. Here the CDR3 DNA reads TGCAGCGTTGAGACCCTCTCTGGAAACACCATATATTTT. Protein product: CSVETLSGNTIYF.

The chain uses TRBV9 and TRBJ2-1; 10 bases align to TRBD2. J lost 4 bases, V lost 1 base, and 5 bases had no gene match. The CDR3 runs to 16 residues. From germline, CDR1 is SGDLS and CDR2 YYNGEE. CDR3 region: CASSVTGLATYNEQFF. The DNA of the CDR3 is TGTGCCAGCAGCGTAACGGGACTAGCGACATACAATGAGCAGTTCTTC.

This clone has just one count. The gene calls are TRBV27 and TRBJ2-1, with 7 positions matching TRBD2. V trimming: 2 bases; J trimming: 2 bases; junction bases outside the gene matches: 0. CDR3 length: 14 residues. Germline CDR1 reads MNHEY; CDR2 reads SMNVEV (reference sequence). The CDR3 spells CASSLAGAYNEQFF. The CDR3 bases are TGTGCCAGCAGTTTAGCGGGAGCCTACAATGAGCAGTTCTTC.

The chain couples TRBV2 to TRBJ2-7; 8 bases match TRBD1. The J segment lost 2 bases and the V segment lost 4 bases, leaving 4 bases of the junction unmatched. The V gene's germline CDR1 is SNHLY and CDR2 FYNNEI. The CDR3 spans 14 residues. CDR3: CASSVDRGTYEQYF. DNA for the CDR3: TGTGCCAGCAGTGTTGACAGGGGCACCTACGAGCAGTACTTC.

The chain uses TRBV19 and TRBJ1-2, with 7 positions matching TRBD1. V gave up 4 bases and J gave up 4 bases; unmatched junction bases: 9. This CDR3 region has 15 residues. Germline-derived CDR1 and CDR2 are LNHDA and SQIVND (reference sequence). The CDR3: CASSTRDREFYGYTF. In DNA form, the CDR3 reads TGTGCCAGTAGTACCCGGGACAGAGAATTCTATGGCTACACCTTC.